The following is a TCR beta chain sequence with its context. Sequenced by immunoSEQ multiplex PCR; TCRdb stores in-frame clones only, minus some. The sample has about 290,000 clones, around four fifths seen once. V was cut by 2 bases and J by 3 bases, with 11 bases left in between. CDR1 is MNHEY and CDR2 is SVGAGI in the germline V gene. CDR3 size: 15 residues. The data are from a study of blood T cell repertoires in COVID-19. Study background: Italy, Spain and the United States were the sources of the convalescent and acute COVID-19 samples. Sample material is recorded as cDNA or gDNA derived from T cells, B-cell-depleted T cells, or PBMCs.

The source of this sequence is a woman between 50 and 59 years old with active or convalescent COVID-19. The V and J genes are TRBV6-5 and TRBJ2-1; no reliable D call. The sequenced sample consisted of peripheral blood. CDR3 DNA: TGTGCCAGCAGTTACGGAGCCTCGAACTACAATGAGCAGTTCTTC. Amino acids: CASSYGASNYNEQFF.